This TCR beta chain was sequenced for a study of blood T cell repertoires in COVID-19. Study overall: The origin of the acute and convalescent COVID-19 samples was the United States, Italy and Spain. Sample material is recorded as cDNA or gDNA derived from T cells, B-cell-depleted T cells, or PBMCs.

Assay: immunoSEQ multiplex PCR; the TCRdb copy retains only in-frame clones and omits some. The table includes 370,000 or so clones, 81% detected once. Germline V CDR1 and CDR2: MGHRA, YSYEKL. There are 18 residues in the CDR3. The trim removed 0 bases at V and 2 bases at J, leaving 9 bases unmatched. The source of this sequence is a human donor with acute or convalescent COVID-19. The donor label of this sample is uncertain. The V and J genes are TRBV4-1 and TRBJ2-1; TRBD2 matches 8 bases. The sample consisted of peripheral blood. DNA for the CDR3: TGCGCCAGCAGCCAAGACCTCGGGGCTAGCGGGCCCTACAATGAGCAGTTCTTC. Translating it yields CASSQDLGASGPYNEQFF.